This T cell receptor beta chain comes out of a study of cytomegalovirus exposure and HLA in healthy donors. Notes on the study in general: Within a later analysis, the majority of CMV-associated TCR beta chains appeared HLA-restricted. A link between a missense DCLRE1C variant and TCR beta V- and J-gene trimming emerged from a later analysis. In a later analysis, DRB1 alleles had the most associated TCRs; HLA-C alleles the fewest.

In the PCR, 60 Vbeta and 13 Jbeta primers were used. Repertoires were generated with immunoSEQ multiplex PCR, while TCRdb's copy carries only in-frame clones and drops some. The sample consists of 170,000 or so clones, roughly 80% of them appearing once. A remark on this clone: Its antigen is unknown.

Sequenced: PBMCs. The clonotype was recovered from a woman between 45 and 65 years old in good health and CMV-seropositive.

The CDR3 loop is CASSMGLAGAYEQYF. As DNA, the CDR3 is TGTGCCAGCAGCATGGGACTAGCGGGGGCCTACGAGCAGTACTTC. V usage is TRBV5-5 and J usage is TRBJ2-7; the match to TRBD2 covers 14 bases. Looked up from germline, CDR1 is SGHKS and CDR2 is YYEKEE (reference sequence). The V gene end was trimmed by 4 bases and the J gene end by 2 bases; junction bases not matched to a gene: 2. The CDR3 consists of 15 residues. Supplemented by reference TRBV5-5 and TRBJ2-7, the full variable domain reads DAGVTQSPTHLIKTRGQQVTLRCSPISGHKSVSWYQQVLGQGPQFIFQYYEKEERGRGNFPDRFSARQFPNYSSELNVNALLLGDSALYLCASSMGLAGAYEQYFGPGTRLTVT.